This T cell receptor (beta chain) was sequenced for a study of identical twins' blood T cells. On the study more broadly: About 50 million reads came from 12 libraries, six alpha, six beta.

CDR3 length: 16 amino acids. Germline-derived CDR1 and CDR2 are DFQATT and SNEGSKA (reference sequence). To note about this clonotype: An end of the junction does not agree with germline; a read error may underlie this.

Libraries were made from RNA as TCR cDNA, using a modified protocol. In TCRdb, the 5' RACE reads were re-called with MiXCR into one record per CDR3 protein. The data contain 300,000 to 450,000 distinct CDR3 sequences, over 25% of them seen just once; the ten biggest clones take up 6.1%. The three twin pairs were reared together, likely meeting the same infections. Input material: PBMCs. This chain uses TRBV20-1 with TRBJ2-1; 8 nucleotides align to TRBD2. This TCR was sampled from a woman between 18 and 50 years old in good health. CDR3 protein: CSAIEMAGGNYNEHFF. For the CDR3, the DNA is TGCAGTGCTATAGAAATGGCGGGAGGTAACTACAATGAGCATTTCTTC.